These 7 T cell receptor beta chains came from one sample sequenced in a study of blood T cell repertoires in COVID-19. Data came from immunoSEQ multiplex PCR; TCRdb stores just in-frame clones and leaves some out. The table records 140,000 to 150,000 clones, 60% to 85% of them present only once. Sequencing was performed on peripheral blood. All receptors come from a man aged 50-59 years with acute or convalescent COVID-19.

The chain is built from TRBV3-1 (or the pseudogene TRBV3-2) and TRBJ2-2; 7 nucleotides agree with TRBD1. The CDR3 is 17 amino acids. Trimming at V came to 3 bases and at J to 7 bases, leaving 14 bases not matched to a gene. CDR1 and CDR2 (germline): LGHDT, YNNKEL (reference sequence). CDR3 nucleotides: TGTGCCAGCAGCCATCTCCCGGGACAGCTCGGAGGCGGGGAGCTGTTTTTT. Protein sequence: CASSHLPGQLGGGELFF.

As concerns this clone: Other DNA variants within this sample encode the same CDR3. The chain recombines TRBV30 with TRBJ2-7, with D possibly TRBD2 on 5 matching bases. Germline loops: CDR1 GTSNPN, CDR2 SVGIG (reference sequence). The CDR3 consists of 12 residues. Trimming shortened V by 5 bases and J by 0 bases, and 8 bases separated the two germline ends. CDR3 sequence reads: CAWGGYSYEQYF. The CDR3 DNA reads as TGTGCCTGGGGCGGGTACTCCTACGAGCAGTACTTC.

The chain couples TRBV12-3 or TRBV12-4 to TRBJ1-1; D gene ambiguous. The germline V and J ends were trimmed by 3 bases and 5 bases, with 7 bases remaining between them. The CDR3 runs to 12 residues. This CDR3 is CASSFPGTEAFF. The CDR3 nucleotides read TGTGCCAGCAGTTTCCCCGGGACTGAAGCTTTCTTT.

The rearrangement links TRBV3-1 (or the pseudogene TRBV3-2) to TRBJ1-6, with D possibly being TRBD1 (5 bases). The CDR3 spans 14 residues. The germline V and J ends were trimmed by 0 bases and 10 bases, with 10 bases remaining between them. Germline CDR1 and CDR2: LGHDT and YNNKEL (reference sequence). For the CDR3, the DNA is TGTGCCAGCAGCCAAGACGGGGGAACCTCACCCCTCCACTTT. It translates to CASSQDGGTSPLHF.

The genes are TRBV10-1 and TRBJ2-3; 10 positions agree with TRBD2. This CDR3 comprises 16 residues. The V gene end was trimmed by 0 bases and the J gene end by 6 bases; junction bases not matched to a gene: 6. Germline V CDR1 and CDR2: WNHNN, SYGVQD (reference sequence). CDR3 nucleotides: TGCGCCAGCAGTGAGTCGCCTAGCGGGGGTGCGGATACGCAGTATTTT. It specifies CASSESPSGGADTQYF.

J is TRBJ2-7 and V is TRBV20-1; D unclear. V gave up 4 bases and J gave up 6 bases, with 10 bases separating them. Germline loops: CDR1 DFQATT, CDR2 SNEGSKA (reference sequence). This CDR3 spans 11 amino acids. DNA of the CDR3: TGCAGTGCTACACCAGGAATCGAGCAGTACTTC. It encodes CSATPGIEQYF.

The chain combines TRBV11-2 with TRBJ2-3, with a weak D call TRBD2 (5 bases). The CDR3 extends over 15 amino acids. The V and J ends lost 0 bases and 2 bases respectively, with 9 bases between them. Germline V gives CDR1 SGHAT, CDR2 FQNNGV. The CDR3 here is CASSLEGGNTDTQYF. In DNA form, the CDR3 reads TGTGCCAGCAGCTTAGAAGGAGGAAACACAGATACGCAGTATTTT.